These 27 T cell receptor beta chains share one sample of origin, sequenced in a study of human thymus T cells. The method was immunoSEQ multiplex PCR; TCRdb's version includes in-frame clones alone and lacks a portion of them. The table has about 60,000 clones, 90% to 95% seen once; the top ten hold over 5%. The sequenced sample was blood. The source is a boy less than two years old with a congenital heart defect but otherwise immunologically healthy.

J is TRBJ2-5 and V is TRBV4-2; 11 bases fit TRBD2. The trim removed 4 bases at V and 5 bases at J, leaving 6 bases unmatched. CDR1 LGHNA and CDR2 YNFKEQ come from the germline V gene. The CDR3 extends over 15 amino acids. The DNA of the CDR3 is TGTGCCAGCAGCCTAGGACTAGCGGGCGGGGAGACCCAGTACTTC. Residues: CASSLGLAGGETQYF.

V gene TRBV28 combines with J gene TRBJ1-1; TRBD1 is a possible D gene (6 bases). Germline V gene sequence: CDR1 MDHEN, CDR2 SYDVKM. This CDR3 is 14 amino acids long. Trimming removed 4 bases from V and 3 bases from J, with 12 bases in between. The CDR3 region is CASSSPGEYTEAFF. Written as DNA, the CDR3 is TGTGCCAGCAGTTCCCCAGGGGAGTACACTGAAGCTTTCTTT.

V and J are TRBV20-1 and TRBJ1-2; the D is unclear. The CDR3 is 11 amino acids. Germline V gives CDR1 DFQATT, CDR2 SNEGSKA (reference sequence). Trimming removed 3 bases from V and 8 bases from J, with 10 bases in between. This chain's CDR3 is CSASRGHGYTF. CDR3 nucleotides: TGCAGTGCTAGCCGCGGGCACGGCTACACCTTC.

The chain couples TRBV4-2 to TRBJ2-7; the match to TRBD2 covers 10 bases. Unmatched junction bases numbered 6, after V lost 4 bases and J lost 3 bases. CDR3 length: 15 residues. Germline CDR1 and CDR2: LGHNA and YNFKEQ. The CDR3 region has the DNA TGTGCCAGCAGCCTGGGGACTAGCGAGTACTACGAGCAGTACTTC. This translates into CASSLGTSEYYEQYF.

The V gene is TRBV7-6, the J gene TRBJ2-2; possibly TRBD2 for D (5 bases). The CDR3 is 15 amino acids. The germline CDR1 and CDR2 sequences are SGHVS and FNYEAQ. Trimming left V 6 bases short and J 1 base short, with 12 bases between. The CDR3: CASRSSRGNTGELFF. As DNA, the CDR3 is TGTGCCAGCAGGTCGAGTCGGGGGAACACCGGGGAGCTGTTTTTT.

The CDR3 DNA sequence: TGTGCCAGCAGTTCGGTACAGGGGGGCAATCAGCCCCAGCATTTT. Encoded protein: CASSSVQGGNQPQHF. V usage is TRBV28 and J usage is TRBJ1-5, with 8 bases lining up with TRBD1. CDR3 length equals 15 residues. The V and J ends lost 4 bases and 2 bases, in that order; junction bases with no gene match: 4. Per germline, CDR1 MDHEN and CDR2 SYDVKM.

The genes are TRBV7-9 and TRBJ1-4, with 7 positions matching TRBD1. Per germline, CDR1 SEHNR and CDR2 FQNEAQ (reference sequence). CDR3 length equals 14 residues. The J segment lost 8 bases and the V segment lost 5 bases, leaving 8 bases of the junction unmatched. The CDR3 nucleotides are TGTGCCAGCAGCGAGAGACAGGGAGTCGAAAAACTGTTTTTT. It is translated as CASSERQGVEKLFF.

The rearrangement links TRBV27 to TRBJ2-7; D unclear. V gave up 5 bases and J gave up 1 base, with 18 bases separating them. This CDR3 is 16 amino acids long. The germline V gene encodes CDR1 MNHEY and CDR2 SMNVEV (reference sequence). This chain's CDR3 is CASSKPGYSQSYEQYF. CDR3 sequence (DNA): TGTGCCAGCAGTAAACCCGGTTACAGCCAATCCTACGAGCAGTACTTC.

The chain has TRBV7-2 and TRBJ2-1; 13 bases are a match to TRBD2. CDR1 is SGHTA and CDR2 is FQGNSA in the germline V gene. Unmatched junction bases numbered 4, after V lost 5 bases and J lost 0 bases. The length of the CDR3 is 17 residues. CDR3 sequence (DNA): TGTGCCAGCAGCGCCCGGACTAGCGGGAGCTCCTACAATGAGCAGTTCTTC. Its translation: CASSARTSGSSYNEQFF.

V is TRBV5-6 and J is TRBJ2-1; D perhaps matches TRBD1 (6 bases). V was clipped by 0 bases and J by 6 bases, with 16 bases between them. CDR1 is SGHDT, CDR2 YYEEEE, per germline. This CDR3 has 16 residues. The CDR3 sequence: CASSLEGDRGGNEQFF. Here the CDR3 DNA reads TGTGCCAGCAGCTTGGAGGGGGATAGAGGGGGCAATGAGCAGTTCTTC.

The chain uses TRBV5-6 and TRBJ1-3; D remains ambiguous. The ends were cut back, 2 bases at V and 4 bases at J, with 4 bases in the middle. The CDR3 extends over 12 amino acids. In germline, CDR1 is SGHDT, CDR2 YYEEEE. CDR3 region: CASSFTGNTIYF. The CDR3 region has the DNA TGTGCCAGCAGCTTCACAGGAAACACCATATATTTT.

The chain recombines TRBV9 with TRBJ1-6; D not certain. The V gene lost 4 bases and the J gene lost 7 bases, with 9 bases spanning the gap. CDR1 is SGDLS, CDR2 YYNGEE, per germline. The CDR3 spans 13 residues. The CDR3 DNA reads TGTGCCAGCAGCCCAAAAGAGAATTCACCCCTCCACTTT. Protein product: CASSPKENSPLHF.

The V gene is TRBV20-1, the J gene TRBJ1-4; TRBD1 agrees at 8 bases. Per germline, CDR1 DFQATT and CDR2 SNEGSKA (reference sequence). There are 11 residues in the CDR3. Losses at the gene ends were 5 bases for V and 7 bases for J; bases not matched to a gene: 0. CDR3 loop: CSAGQGEKLFF. The CDR3 DNA sequence: TGCAGTGCTGGACAGGGTGAAAAACTGTTTTTT.

The chain combines TRBV6-1 with TRBJ2-5; D is perhaps TRBD1 or TRBD2 (5 bases each). The CDR3 contains 14 residues. V lost 6 bases to trimming and J lost 5 bases, with 16 bases between them. Germline V lookup: CDR1 MNHNS, CDR2 SASEGT. CDR3 DNA: TGTGCCAGCAGACCGGGACGGTGGGGGGAGACCCAGTACTTC. Protein product: CASRPGRWGETQYF.

This clone was observed a single time. V and J are TRBV12-1 and TRBJ1-2; the DNA was not compared with TRBD1, the D call given in the table. TRBV12-1 is recorded as a pseudogene. The CDR3 runs to 16 residues. CDR3 nucleotide sequence: TGTGCCAGCAGCTCTAAACACAGGGAAGTCCTCTATGGCTACACCTTC. Residues: CASSSKHREVLYGYTF.

V and J are TRBV11-2 and TRBJ2-3; D is unclear. Germline values: CDR1 SGHAT, CDR2 FQNNGV. This CDR3 has 12 amino acids. With 5 bases removed from V and 5 bases from J, the gap between germline ends came to 8 bases. CDR3 in amino acids: CASSPRGDTQYF. The CDR3 DNA is TGTGCCAGCAGCCCACGCGGAGATACGCAGTATTTT.

This chain links TRBV4-1 with TRBJ2-3, with TRBD2 matching 9 bases. The J segment lost 2 bases and the V segment lost 1 base, leaving 4 bases of the junction unmatched. In germline, CDR1 is MGHRA, CDR2 YSYEKL. The CDR3 sequence is 16 residues long. The CDR3: CASSQAVAGDTDTQYF. In DNA form, the CDR3 reads TGCGCCAGCAGCCAAGCGGTAGCGGGGGACACAGATACGCAGTATTTT.

CDR3 in amino acids: CASSLAGQSNQPQHF. The CDR3 bases are TGCGCCAGCAGCTTGGCCGGACAGAGCAATCAGCCCCAGCATTTT. The chain carries TRBV5-1 and TRBJ1-5, with a weak D call TRBD1 (6 bases). Germline CDR1 reads SGHRS; CDR2 reads YFSETQ. CDR3 size: 15 residues. Trimming took off 0 bases at V and 1 base at J, with 8 bases between the two ends.

The V call is TRBV6-6, the J call TRBJ2-5; TRBD1 might be the D (6 bases). V gave up 8 bases and J gave up 5 bases, with 12 bases separating them. Germline V lookup: CDR1 MNHNY, CDR2 SVGAGI (reference sequence). The CDR3 runs to 12 residues. The DNA of the CDR3 is TGTGCCAGCGGAACAGGGCTGGAGACCCAGTACTTC. Encoded protein: CASGTGLETQYF.

The genes are TRBV7-9 and TRBJ2-1, with 12 bases aligning to TRBD2. Looked up from germline, CDR1 is SEHNR and CDR2 is FQNEAQ (reference sequence). This CDR3 region has 15 residues. V dropped 3 bases and J dropped 8; count of bases not matched to a gene: 5. CDR3 bases: TGTGCCAGCAGCTTTAGGCTAGCGGGAGGGGATGAGCAGTTCTTC. Translated: CASSFRLAGGDEQFF. The full variable domain, in which reference TRBV7-9 and TRBJ2-1 provide the parts outside the CDR3, is DTGVSQNPRHKITKRGQNVTFRCDPISEHNRLYWYRQTLGQGPEFLTYFQNEAQLEKSRLLSDRFSAERPKGSFSTLEIQRTEQGDSAMYLCASSFRLAGGDEQFFGPGTRLTVL.

The chain carries TRBV7-2 and TRBJ2-5; D unclear. Trimming took off 3 bases at V and 0 bases at J, with 2 bases between the two ends. The length of the CDR3 is 12 residues. Germline CDR1 SGHTA, CDR2 FQGNSA. CDR3 coding DNA: TGTGCCAGCAGCTTGTACCAAGAGACCCAGTACTTC. Translating gives CASSLYQETQYF.

The V gene is TRBV6-5, the J gene TRBJ1-5; 9 nucleotides align to TRBD1. The CDR3 runs 16 residues. The junction had 10 bases not matched to a gene; V was cut back by 4 bases and J by 6 bases. CDR1 and CDR2 from the germline V gene are MNHEY and SVGAGI. The CDR3 nucleotides read TGTGCCAGCAGTTCCGGGACAGGGAACCTCGCTCAGCCCCAGCATTTT. Translation: CASSSGTGNLAQPQHF.

This sequence joins TRBV28 and TRBJ2-3; D might be TRBD2 (6 bases). This CDR3 spans 10 amino acids. Trimming pared 10 bases from V and 9 bases from J, leaving 11 bases between. From germline, CDR1 is MDHEN and CDR2 SYDVKM. The CDR3 sequence: CATSGRTQYF. CDR3 coding DNA: TGTGCCACCTCGGGGAGGACGCAGTATTTT.

V gene TRBV7-2 combines with J gene TRBJ1-2; D is unclear. The CDR3 length is 15 residues. CDR1 is SGHTA and CDR2 is FQGNSA in the germline V gene. Trimming removed 6 bases at V and 8 bases at J, with 22 bases between. For the CDR3, the DNA is TGTGCCAGCAGATCCGCTCGACACTCCCCAGAGGGCTACACCTTC. This codes for CASRSARHSPEGYTF.

J is TRBJ2-6 and V is TRBV7-2; D is unclear. V lost 4 bases, J lost 0 bases, and 16 bases lay in between. Germline V lookup: CDR1 SGHTA, CDR2 FQGNSA. This CDR3 is 18 amino acids long. CDR3 bases: TGTGCCAGCAGCTCCTCGCTGAAGGCTTCCTCTGGGGCCAACGTCCTGACTTTC. Amino acid sequence: CASSSSLKASSGANVLTF.

This clone showed up just a few times. The chain joins TRBV5-1 to TRBJ1-2; D is unresolved. There are 13 residues in the CDR3. Trimming removed 2 bases at V and 4 bases at J, with 9 bases between. Looked up from germline, CDR1 is SGHRS and CDR2 is YFSETQ. The CDR3 DNA reads as TGCGCCAGCAGCTTACGTAACCCCTATGGCTACACCTTC. It yields the protein CASSLRNPYGYTF.

The gene calls are TRBV19 and TRBJ1-6; D call uncertain. Germline V CDR1 and CDR2: LNHDA, SQIVND (reference sequence). V was shortened by 0 bases and J by 0 bases, with 9 bases between the two germline ends. The CDR3 runs 17 residues. CDR3 DNA: TGTGCCAGTAGTATAGATCATTACAGCTCCTATAATTCACCCCTCCACTTT. It is translated as CASSIDHYSSYNSPLHF.